The present T cell receptor (beta chain) was sequenced within a study of cytomegalovirus exposure and HLA in healthy donors (dated by TCRdb to 2016 to 2017). For the wider study: According to an earlier analysis of around 600 of the donors, about 190 million T cells yielded 100 million or so unique TCR beta sequences and around 300 Gb of sequence data. The T cell repertoires of some 670 subjects were profiled by immunosequencing and related to cytomegalovirus serostatus. Of the 300 to 450 genotyped donors, over 80% were placed in the genetic ancestry cluster associated with self-reported Caucasian donors. Donor age, sex, ethnicity and CMV serostatus were compiled alongside the repertoire data. The number of donors typed differed by locus, with roughly 620-640 for A, B, C, DRB1 and DQB1, around 500 for DQA1, 600 to 610 for DPA1, and 472 for DPB1. The aim of the study was to test whether cataloging public T cell receptors could identify signatures of past pathogen exposure. Every discovery cohort repertoire had been produced on one sequencing platform. In an earlier analysis of about 590 of the donors, high-throughput TCR beta sequencing was used to judge whether each TCR beta V gene segment behaved as functional or pseudogenic. Among 398 genotyped donors of the cohort, an average of about 240,000 unique TCR beta nucleotide sequences were sequenced per donor, roughly a sixth of them non-productive. The study combined high-throughput TCR immunosequencing, statistical association of individual TCRs with disease status, and machine learning to predict cytomegalovirus infection status. Four or five DR-DQ haplotypes were handled as single units for association and clustering, since linkage in the cohort was strong. HLA typing included class I and class II loci at four-digit resolution. The later analysis used no new phenotypic data to find candidate immune exposures, relying instead on TCR beta sequences and their occurrence across donors. Genome-wide SNP genotypes for about three fifths of the roughly 700 donors were used in a later genetic analysis, which treated that subset as a discovery cohort. A later analysis re-examined previously published TCR beta repertoires from just over 650 donors and added high-resolution HLA genotyping to investigate patterns of TCR occurrence. A separate validation cohort of roughly 120 different subjects was used in addition to the approximately 670-subject first cohort. An early release that covered 640 HLA-typed donors contained around 300 gigabases of sequencing data and 80 million or so unique TCR sequences. On the study overall, not on this receptor specifically: According to a later analysis, TCR association rates differed among HLA loci, with DRB1 alleles showing the most associated TCRs and HLA-C alleles showing the fewest. A further reported finding was that TCR beta sequences accurately predicted the HLA-A and HLA-B alleles for most subjects in the first cohort. Compared with equally common non-associated chains, HLA-associated TCR beta chains in a later analysis were more clonally expanded and had lower generation probabilities. The authors suggested that the approach could potentially be generalized to other disease states and immunological phenotypes. Several of the top co-occurrence clusters appeared to be linked to parvovirus B19, influenza, CMV and Epstein-Barr virus, according to a later analysis. In a later analysis, some 17,000 TCR beta sequences were associated with specific HLA alleles at a false discovery rate of 0.05. For the cohort, immune exposure information was limited to CMV serostatus. Some IMGT-functional V segments, including TRBV6-2 and TRBV6-3, could not be told apart with the 87-base-pair reads, so those segments were excluded. In an earlier analysis of about 600 of the donors, most TCR beta V segments appeared in productive rearrangements about 90% or about 30% of the time, broadly matching IMGT annotations. Most TCR sequences were observed very rarely across donors, whereas some public TCRs were present in many individuals. A cluster of highly shared sequence variants was judged likely to represent a technical artifact of the sequencing pipeline. Only TCR beta chains were sequenced in this cohort, and the absence of alpha or paired-chain data limited detectable features. A later analysis found that most CMV-associated TCR beta chains appeared HLA-restricted, with HLA associations seemingly driven largely by CMV exposure. Sequencing depth was assumed to be roughly uniform across donors in the presence/absence analyses, though that assumption may not hold. The classifier was reported to diagnose cytomegalovirus status with high specificity and sensitivity in both the original and validation cohorts. Because counts were too low, roughly 16 rarely observed V segments, including chromosome 9 orphons, were excluded from the earlier analysis of 587 of the donors. The study gave a list of around 170 TCR beta chains associated with cytomegalovirus. Compared with the approximately 700-donor mean, donors in an Asian-associated ancestry cluster had fewer N-insertions in productive TCRs, according to a later genetic analysis. In vitro tests confirmed that three of the cytomegalovirus-associated TCR beta chains recognize cytomegalovirus antigens. HLA typing was unavailable for some donors at each locus, so association tests used only the typed subset. An association between a missense DCLRE1C variant and V-gene and J-gene trimming of TCR beta chains was found in a later genetic analysis and replicated in an independent cohort. Assigning TCR associations to individual alleles was difficult when HLA alleles, especially DR and DQ, strongly co-occurred. Correlated functional status among segregating V segments might reflect linkage disequilibrium, but an unknown experimental factor could not be ruled out.

CDR1 and CDR2 were assigned from the germline V gene as SGHNT and YENEEA. V gives up 5 bases and J gives up 5 bases, and the segment between their germline ends measures 9 bases. Including the terminal cysteine and phenylalanine, the CDR3 comprises 13 residues. The sequence is cut down to CDR3 DNA, 39 bases in frame from base 1. The library was generated by the immunoSEQ multiplex PCR assay. The multiplex PCR relied on a mix of 60 forward primers for TCR Vbeta segments and 13 reverse primers for TCR Jbeta segments. The CDR3 region of rearranged TCR beta genes was amplified from genomic DNA by a multiplex PCR assay. Amplified TCR beta libraries were sequenced as 87-base-pair reads on the Illumina HiSeq System. Per the original workflow: In a later analysis, tens of millions of unique TCR beta chains were counted across the approximately 620 repertoires, and roughly 10 million of these chains were shared by at least two donors. To remove PCR and sequencing errors, raw reads were error-corrected and collapsed into unique sequences using a nearest-neighbor algorithm that merged closely related sequences. Alignment of CDR3 sequences to IMGT reference sequences was used to assign V, D and J gene segments. Each retained sequence needed at least a six-nucleotide match to both a V gene segment and a J gene segment. A rearrangement was called productive if the CDR3 had no stop codons and remained in frame with V and J, and every other rearrangement was called non-productive. Following IMGT convention, CDR3 was defined as the stretch from the second conserved V-encoded cysteine to the conserved J-encoded phenylalanine. The earlier analysis of about 590 of the donors excluded sequences that lacked an unambiguous match to a single V gene segment. An earlier analysis of a few hundred of the donors called V segments functional above 56.7% productive rearrangements and segregating when the between-donor standard deviation exceeded 5%. A statistical classification framework was developed to diagnose cytomegalovirus status using the catalog of TCR beta chain sequences. V and J gene assignment, in a later analysis, came from comparing TCR nucleotide sequences with IMGT/GENE-DB human TR gene sequences. In a later analysis, CDR3 sequences and most-parsimonious VDJ recombination scenarios were assigned using the TCRdist pipeline. In a later analysis, each TCR beta chain was defined by its CDR3 amino acid sequence together with its V-gene family, and reads without a unique V-gene family were excluded. In a later analysis, fewer than 600 highly shared, low-generation-probability nucleotide sequences were removed to address suspected cross-contamination and a sequencing artifact. For each public chain, a later analysis derived a clonal expansion index from normalized ranks of inferred template counts within each repertoire. Generation probabilities in a later analysis came from a VDJ recombination model fitted to out-of-frame rearrangements, and those results were checked against IGoR. Hypergeometric tests were used in a later analysis to score TCR-TCR, TCR-HLA and TCR-CMV co-occurrence, with a repertoire-size bias correction applied to the TCR pairs. A later analysis estimated false discovery rates by permuting HLA or CMV assignments 20 times. In a later analysis, co-occurring TCRs were grouped using DBSCAN, with TCRdist sequence similarity added in when clustering inside HLA-allele-positive subsets. Co-occurrence clustering excluded repertoires with fewer than 30,000 or more than 120,000 public chains, plus five with anomalous nucleotide sharing. Drawn from immuneACCESS, this table holds only the in-frame rearrangements with V and J called that TCRdb kept. Clones are partly lost; checked studies trace under half to an unresolved V gene and leave the rest unexplained. D and trimming come from the DNA, and the V and J calls and clone size come from that table. This sample is represented by 100,000 to 150,000 clones; about 74% of them were singletons. The ten largest clonotypes hold around 3.9% of the sample.

With respect to this clone: What antigen it recognizes has not been identified. Base qualities are not recorded, but no much larger clone differs from it by a single base.

In total, fewer than 750 healthy bone marrow donors made up the cohort. Cohort members were all nominally healthy when sampled, although unrecorded immune exposures were likely present. The donor tested CMV seropositive, placing the donor among the roughly 300 seropositive members of the cohort. Each donor provided a peripheral blood sample, and peripheral blood mononuclear cells were used for TCR beta sequencing. The Qiagen DNeasy Blood Extraction Kit was used to extract genomic DNA from the blood cell samples. This receptor was obtained from a woman aged 45-60 years in good health and CMV-seropositive. This sequence uses TRBV11-3 and TRBJ2-2; a confident D gene designation cannot be given. Input material: PBMCs. The CDR3 has the sequence CASSAPQTGELFF. In nucleotide form, the sequence is TGTGCCAGCAGCGCTCCTCAGACCGGGGAGCTGTTTTTT.